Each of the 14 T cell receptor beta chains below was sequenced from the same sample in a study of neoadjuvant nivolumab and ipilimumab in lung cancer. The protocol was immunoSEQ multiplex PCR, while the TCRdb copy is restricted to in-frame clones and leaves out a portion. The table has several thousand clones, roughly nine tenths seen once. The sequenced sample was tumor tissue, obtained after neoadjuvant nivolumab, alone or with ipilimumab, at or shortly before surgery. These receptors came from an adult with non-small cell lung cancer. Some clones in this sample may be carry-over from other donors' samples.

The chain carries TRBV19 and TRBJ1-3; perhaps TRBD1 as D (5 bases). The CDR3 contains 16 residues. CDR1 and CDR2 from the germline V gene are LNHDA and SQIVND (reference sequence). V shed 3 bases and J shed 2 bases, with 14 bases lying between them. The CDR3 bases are TGTGCCAGTAGTATGGACACCCGACCACCTGGAAACACCATATATTTT. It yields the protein CASSMDTRPPGNTIYF.

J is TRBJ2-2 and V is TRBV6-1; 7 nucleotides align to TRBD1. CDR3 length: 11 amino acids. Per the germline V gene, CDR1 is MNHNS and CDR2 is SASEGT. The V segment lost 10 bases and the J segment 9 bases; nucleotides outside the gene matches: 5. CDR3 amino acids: CAIQGTRELFF. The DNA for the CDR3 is TGTGCCATACAGGGGACCCGGGAGCTGTTTTTT.

CDR3 DNA sequence: TGTGCCAGCAGTCATCTCAAGTCCCGCACAGATACGCAGTATTTT. The encoded protein is CASSHLKSRTDTQYF. V is TRBV6-6 and J is TRBJ2-3; D ambiguous. Trimming took 5 bases from V and 1 from J, leaving 13 bases between them. Germline CDR1 MNHNY, CDR2 SVGAGI (reference sequence). The CDR3 sequence is 15 residues long.

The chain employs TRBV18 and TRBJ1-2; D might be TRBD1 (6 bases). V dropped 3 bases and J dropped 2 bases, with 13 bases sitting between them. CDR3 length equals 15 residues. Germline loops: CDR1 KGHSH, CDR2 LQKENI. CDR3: CASSPVDRTNYGYTF. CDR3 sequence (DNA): TGTGCCAGCTCACCGGTCGACAGGACGAACTATGGCTACACCTTC.

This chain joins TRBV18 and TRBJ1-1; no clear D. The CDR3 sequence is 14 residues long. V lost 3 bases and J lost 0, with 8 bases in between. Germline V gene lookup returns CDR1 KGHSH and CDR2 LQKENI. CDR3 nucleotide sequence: TGTGCCAGCTCACCCACGGATGTGAACACTGAAGCTTTCTTT. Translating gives CASSPTDVNTEAFF.

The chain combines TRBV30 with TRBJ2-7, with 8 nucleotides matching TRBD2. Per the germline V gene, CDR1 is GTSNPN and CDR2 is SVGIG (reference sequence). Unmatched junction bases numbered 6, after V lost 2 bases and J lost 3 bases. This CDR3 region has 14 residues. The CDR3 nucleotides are TGTGCCTGGAGTAAACTAGCGGCCGGCTACGAGCAGTACTTC. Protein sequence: CAWSKLAAGYEQYF.

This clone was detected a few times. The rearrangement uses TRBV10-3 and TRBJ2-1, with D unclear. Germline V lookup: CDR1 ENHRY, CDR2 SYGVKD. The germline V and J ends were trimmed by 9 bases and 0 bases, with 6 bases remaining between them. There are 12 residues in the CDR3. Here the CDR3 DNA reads TGTGCCATGGGTCGCTCCTACAATGAGCAGTTCTTC. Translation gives CAMGRSYNEQFF.

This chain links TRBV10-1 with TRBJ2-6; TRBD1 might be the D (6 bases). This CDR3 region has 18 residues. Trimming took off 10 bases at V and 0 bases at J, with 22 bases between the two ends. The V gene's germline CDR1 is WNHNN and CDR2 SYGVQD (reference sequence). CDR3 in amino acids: CATPRLGDILSGANVLTF. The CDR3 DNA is TGCGCCACGCCGAGGCTTGGGGACATCCTCTCTGGGGCCAACGTCCTGACTTTC.

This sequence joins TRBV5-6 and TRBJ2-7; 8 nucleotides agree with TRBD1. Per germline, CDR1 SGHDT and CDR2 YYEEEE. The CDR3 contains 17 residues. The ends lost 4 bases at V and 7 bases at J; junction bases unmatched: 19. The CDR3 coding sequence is TGTGCCAGCAGCCGAAACGCCTTTTGGACAGGGTTGGAGGAGCAGTACTTC. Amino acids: CASSRNAFWTGLEEQYF.

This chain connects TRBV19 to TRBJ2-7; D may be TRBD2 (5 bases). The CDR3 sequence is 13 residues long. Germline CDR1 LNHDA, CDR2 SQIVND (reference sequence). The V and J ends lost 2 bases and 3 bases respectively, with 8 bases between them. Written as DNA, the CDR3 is TGTGCCAGTAGTATAAGGGAGAACTACGAGCAGTACTTC. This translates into CASSIRENYEQYF.

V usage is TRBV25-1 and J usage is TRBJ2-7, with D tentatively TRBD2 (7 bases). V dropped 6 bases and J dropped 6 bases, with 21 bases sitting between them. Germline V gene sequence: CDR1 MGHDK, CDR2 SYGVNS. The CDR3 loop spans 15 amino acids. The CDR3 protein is CASSQDGRKGGEQYF. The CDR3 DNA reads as TGTGCCAGCAGCCAGGACGGGAGGAAGGGGGGCGAGCAGTACTTC.

CDR3: CAWTPGGSYEQYF. The CDR3, as DNA: TGTGCCTGGACCCCGGGGGGGAGCTACGAGCAGTACTTC. The chain couples TRBV30 to TRBJ2-7, with TRBD2 identical over 8 bases. Looked up from germline, CDR1 is GTSNPN and CDR2 is SVGIG (reference sequence). This CDR3 contains 13 residues. V shed 4 bases and J 3 bases; nucleotides not matched to a gene: 5.

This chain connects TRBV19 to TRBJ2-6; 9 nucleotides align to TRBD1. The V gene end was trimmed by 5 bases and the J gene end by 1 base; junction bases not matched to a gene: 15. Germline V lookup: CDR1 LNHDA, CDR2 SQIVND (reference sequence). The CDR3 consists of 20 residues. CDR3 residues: CASSARIGQGIPSGANVLTF. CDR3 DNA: TGTGCCAGTAGTGCGCGGATCGGACAGGGGATACCATCTGGGGCCAACGTCCTGACTTTC. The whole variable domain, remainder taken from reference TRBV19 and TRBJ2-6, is DGGITQSPKYLFRKEGQNVTLSCEQNLNHDAMYWYRQDPGQGLRLIYYSQIVNDFQKGDIAEGYSVSREKKESFPLTVTSAQKNPTAFYLCASSARIGQGIPSGANVLTFGAGSRLTVL.

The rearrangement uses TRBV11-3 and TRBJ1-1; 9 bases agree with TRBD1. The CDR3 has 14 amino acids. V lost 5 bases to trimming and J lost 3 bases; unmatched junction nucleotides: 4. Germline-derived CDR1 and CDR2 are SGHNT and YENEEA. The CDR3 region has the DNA TGTGCCAGCAGCAAGCGGACAGGGGACACTGAAGCTTTCTTT. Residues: CASSKRTGDTEAFF.